This is a list of T cell receptor beta chains from one sample in a study of radiotherapy plus CTLA-4 blockade in lung cancer. Assay: immunoSEQ multiplex PCR; the TCRdb copy retains only in-frame clones and omits some. The sample has 75,000 or so clones, more than 75% seen once. The specimen was peripheral blood, collected from a patient treated with radiotherapy plus ipilimumab. These TCRs come from a human donor with non-small cell lung cancer who had a complete response to radiotherapy plus ipilimumab. Each CDR3 is given with its conserved first and last residue. A D gene is named only where the DNA matches it firmly. A row's size may be missing; if present it is once, few, many or a size class.

v_call	clone_size	j_call	d_call	cdr3_nt	cdr3_aa
TRBV6-6	.	TRBJ2-2	TRBD2	TGTGCCAGCCTAACGGGCGGGAGTTCGACCGGGGAGCTGTTTTTT	CASLTGGSSTGELFF
TRBV6-5	.	TRBJ1-1	TRBD1	TGTGCCAGCAATACAGGGGATTTGGCTGAAGCTTTCTTT	CASNTGDLAEAFF
TRBV30	.	TRBJ1-6	.	TGTGCCTGGAGCCAGGGAACGGCAAATTCACCCCTCCACTTT	CAWSQGTANSPLHF
TRBV29-1	.	TRBJ1-1	.	TGCAGCGTGTTAGCGGAGGGAACTGAAGCTTTCTTT	CSVLAEGTEAFF
TRBV19	.	TRBJ2-1	.	TGTGCCAGTAGTACCGAGGCAGCGGGCTACAATGAGCAGTTCTTC	CASSTEAAGYNEQFF
TRBV6-6	.	TRBJ2-1	.	TGTGCCAGCAGCTCGACGGAATCCTACAATGAGCAGTTCTTC	CASSSTESYNEQFF
TRBV6-6	.	TRBJ2-5	TRBD2	TGTGCCAGCAGTAGCCCGGGCGGGGAGGGGACCCAGTACTTC	CASSSPGGEGTQYF
TRBV7-9	once	TRBJ1-2	.	TGTGCCAGCAGCTCCCGGGGGTCAGCATATGGCTACACCTTC	CASSSRGSAYGYTF
TRBV10-3	.	TRBJ2-5	.	TGTGCCATCAGTGAGGCAGGGCAAGAGACCCAGTACTTC	CAISEAGQETQYF
TRBV30	.	TRBJ2-3	.	TGTGCCTGGAGTGTAACGGGCGCCACAGATACGCAGTATTTT	CAWSVTGATDTQYF